This T cell receptor beta chain originates from a study of tumor-infiltrating lymphocytes in primary liver carcinoma. CDR3 length: 13 residues. A constant-region primer served to make TCR beta cDNA from around 540 ng total RNA. Employing slightly modified ARM-PCR, three nested multiplex PCR rounds were run, and these gave rise to the TCR beta libraries. Amplification in the first two PCR rounds was performed using TRBV1-TRBV30 forward primers and a C-beta reverse primer for 10 cycles each. TCRdb re-called the multiplex PCR reads through MiXCR, storing one row per CDR3 protein. The profile shows some 110,000 distinct CDR3 sequences, 80% to 85% of them singletons. Between 20 and 30 mg of unsorted bulk tissue served as the source from which RNA and DNA were co-extracted. Worth noting for this clonotype: An end of the junction does not agree with germline; a read error may underlie this.

The sequenced sample was liver tumor tissue from sampling region 3. The subset was: tumor region T3, left-lateral pole. J is TRBJ1-5 and V is TRBV12-3 or TRBV12-4, with D maybe TRBD1 (6 bases). This TCR was sampled from a man aged 35 to 55 with primary liver carcinoma and hepatitis B virus infection. CDR3 nucleotide sequence: TGTGACAGCAGTTTAGGCAGGGGTCAGCCCCAGCATTTT. Translating it yields CDSSLGRGQPQHF.